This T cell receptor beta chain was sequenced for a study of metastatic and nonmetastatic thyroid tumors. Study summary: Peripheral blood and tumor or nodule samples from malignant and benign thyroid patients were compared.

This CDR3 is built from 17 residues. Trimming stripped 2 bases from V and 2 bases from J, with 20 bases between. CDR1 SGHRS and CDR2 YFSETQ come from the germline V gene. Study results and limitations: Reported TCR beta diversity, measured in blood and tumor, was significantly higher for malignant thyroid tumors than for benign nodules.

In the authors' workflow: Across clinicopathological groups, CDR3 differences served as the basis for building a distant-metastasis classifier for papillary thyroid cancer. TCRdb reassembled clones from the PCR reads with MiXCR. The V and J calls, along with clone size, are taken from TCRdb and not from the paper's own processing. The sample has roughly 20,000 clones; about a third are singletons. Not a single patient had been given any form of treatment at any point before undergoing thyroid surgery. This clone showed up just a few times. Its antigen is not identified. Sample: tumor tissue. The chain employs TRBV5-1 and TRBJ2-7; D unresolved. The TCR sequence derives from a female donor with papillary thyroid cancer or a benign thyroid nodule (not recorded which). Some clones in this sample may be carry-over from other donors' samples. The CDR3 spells CASSFGFSRTVAYEQYF. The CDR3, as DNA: TGCGCCAGCAGCTTTGGATTCAGCCGGACGGTAGCCTACGAGCAGTACTTC.